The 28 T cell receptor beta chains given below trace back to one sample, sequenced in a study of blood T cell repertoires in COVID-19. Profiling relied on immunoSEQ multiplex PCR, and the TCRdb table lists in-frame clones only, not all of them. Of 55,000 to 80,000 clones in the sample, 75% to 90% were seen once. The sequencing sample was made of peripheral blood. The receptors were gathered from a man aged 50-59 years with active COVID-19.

The CDR3 nucleotides are TGCGCCACCGCTCGGGAGGGTGGCAGCACTGAAGCTTTCTTT. Its translation is CATAREGGSTEAFF. This rearrangement joins TRBV5-1 to TRBJ1-1; D not certain. The CDR3 sequence is 14 residues long. CDR1 and CDR2 (germline): SGHRS, YFSETQ. V gave up 9 bases and J gave up 4 bases, with 19 bases separating them.

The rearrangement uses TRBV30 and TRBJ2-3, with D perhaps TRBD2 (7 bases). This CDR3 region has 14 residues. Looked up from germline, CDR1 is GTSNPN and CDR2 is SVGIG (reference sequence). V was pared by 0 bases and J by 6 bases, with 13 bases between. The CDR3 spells CAWSVRGGADTQYF. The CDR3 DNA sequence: TGTGCCTGGAGTGTAAGGGGGGGAGCCGATACGCAGTATTTT.

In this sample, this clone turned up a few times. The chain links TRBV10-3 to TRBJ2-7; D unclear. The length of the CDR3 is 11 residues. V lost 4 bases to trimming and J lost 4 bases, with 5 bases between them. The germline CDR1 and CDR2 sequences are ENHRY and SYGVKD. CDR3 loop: CAISGSYEQYF. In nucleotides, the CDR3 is TGTGCCATCAGTGGCAGTTACGAGCAGTACTTC.

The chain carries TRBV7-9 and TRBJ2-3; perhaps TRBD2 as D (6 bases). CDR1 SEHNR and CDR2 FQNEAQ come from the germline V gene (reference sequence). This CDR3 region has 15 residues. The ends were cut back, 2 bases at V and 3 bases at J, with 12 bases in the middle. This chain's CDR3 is CASSLQGGQTDTQYF. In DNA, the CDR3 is TGTGCCAGCAGCTTACAGGGAGGTCAGACAGATACGCAGTATTTT.

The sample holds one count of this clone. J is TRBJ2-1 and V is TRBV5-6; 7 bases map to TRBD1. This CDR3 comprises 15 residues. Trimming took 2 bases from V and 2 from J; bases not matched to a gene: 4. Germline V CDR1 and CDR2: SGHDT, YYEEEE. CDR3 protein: CASSLRGGAYNEQFF. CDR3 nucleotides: TGTGCCAGCAGCTTAAGAGGGGGCGCCTACAATGAGCAGTTCTTC.

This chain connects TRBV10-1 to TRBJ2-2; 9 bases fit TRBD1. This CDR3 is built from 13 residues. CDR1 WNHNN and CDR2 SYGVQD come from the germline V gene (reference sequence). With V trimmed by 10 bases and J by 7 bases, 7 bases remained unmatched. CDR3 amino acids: CATAGTGYGELFF. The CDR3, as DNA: TGCGCCACCGCCGGGACAGGGTACGGGGAGCTGTTTTTT.

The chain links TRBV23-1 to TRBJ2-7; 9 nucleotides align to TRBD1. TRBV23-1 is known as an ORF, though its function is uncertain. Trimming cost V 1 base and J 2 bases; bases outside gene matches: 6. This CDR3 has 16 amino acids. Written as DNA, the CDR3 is TGCGCCAGCAGTCAATTTAGACAGGGGGGAACCTACGAGCAGTACTTC. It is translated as CASSQFRQGGTYEQYF.

The CDR3 DNA sequence: TGTGCCAGTAGTTATACGCTTGGGACAGGGGGCTTCGGTCGGGACGAGCAGTACTTC. Translating it yields CASSYTLGTGGFGRDEQYF. This chain joins TRBV19 and TRBJ2-7; 12 bases are a match to TRBD1. The V gene end was trimmed by 5 bases and the J gene end by 5 bases; junction bases not matched to a gene: 19. The CDR3 runs to 19 residues. Germline CDR1 is LNHDA and CDR2 is SQIVND (reference sequence). The full variable domain, in which reference TRBV19 and TRBJ2-7 provide the parts outside the CDR3, is DGGITQSPKYLFRKEGQNVTLSCEQNLNHDAMYWYRQDPGQGLRLIYYSQIVNDFQKGDIAEGYSVSREKKESFPLTVTSAQKNPTAFYLCASSYTLGTGGFGRDEQYFGPGTRLTVT.

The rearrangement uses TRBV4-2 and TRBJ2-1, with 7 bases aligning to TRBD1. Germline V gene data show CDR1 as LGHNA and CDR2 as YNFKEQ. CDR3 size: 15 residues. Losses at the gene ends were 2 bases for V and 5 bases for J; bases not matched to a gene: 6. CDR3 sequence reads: CASSQPGQSNNEQFF. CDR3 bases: TGTGCCAGCAGCCAACCGGGACAGAGTAACAATGAGCAGTTCTTC.

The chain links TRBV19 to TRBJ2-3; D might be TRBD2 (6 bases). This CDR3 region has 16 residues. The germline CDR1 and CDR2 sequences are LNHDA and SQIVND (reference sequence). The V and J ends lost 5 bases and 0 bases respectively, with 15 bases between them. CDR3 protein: CASSGPTGTSTDTQYF. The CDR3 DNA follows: TGTGCCAGTAGTGGCCCAACGGGGACTAGCACAGATACGCAGTATTTT.

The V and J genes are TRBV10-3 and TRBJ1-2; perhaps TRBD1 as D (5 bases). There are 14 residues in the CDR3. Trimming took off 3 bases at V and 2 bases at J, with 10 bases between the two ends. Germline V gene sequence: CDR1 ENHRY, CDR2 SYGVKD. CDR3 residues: CAISDGGGNYGYTF. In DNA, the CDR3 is TGTGCCATCAGTGACGGGGGTGGGAACTATGGCTACACCTTC.

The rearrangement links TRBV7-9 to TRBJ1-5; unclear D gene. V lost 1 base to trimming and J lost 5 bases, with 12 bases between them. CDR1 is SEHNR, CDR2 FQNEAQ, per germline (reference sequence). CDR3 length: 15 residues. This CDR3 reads CASSLEMSGDQPQHF. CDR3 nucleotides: TGTGCCAGCAGCTTAGAGATGTCCGGGGATCAGCCCCAGCATTTT. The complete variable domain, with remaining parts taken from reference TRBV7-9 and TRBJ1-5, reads DTGVSQNPRHKITKRGQNVTFRCDPISEHNRLYWYRQTLGQGPEFLTYFQNEAQLEKSRLLSDRFSAERPKGSFSTLEIQRTEQGDSAMYLCASSLEMSGDQPQHFGDGTRLSIL.

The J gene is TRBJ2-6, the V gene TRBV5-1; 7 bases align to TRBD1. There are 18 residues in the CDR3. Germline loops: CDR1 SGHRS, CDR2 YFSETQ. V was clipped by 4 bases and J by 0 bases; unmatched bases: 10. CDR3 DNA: TGCGCCAGCAGCGTTGGTGAGACAGGGAGCTCTGGGGCCAACGTCCTGACTTTC. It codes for CASSVGETGSSGANVLTF.

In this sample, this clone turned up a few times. The CDR3, as DNA: TGTGCCAGCAGATTTAACGGTGATTCACCCCTCCACTTT. Amino acid sequence: CASRFNGDSPLHF. The gene calls are TRBV12-3 or TRBV12-4 and TRBJ1-6; D remains ambiguous. The CDR3 runs to 13 residues. V lost 6 bases, J lost 8 bases, and 11 bases lay in between.

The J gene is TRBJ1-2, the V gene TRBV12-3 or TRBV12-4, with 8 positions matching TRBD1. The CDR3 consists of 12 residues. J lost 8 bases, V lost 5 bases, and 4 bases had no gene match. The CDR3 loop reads CASSQGARGYTF. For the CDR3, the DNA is TGTGCCAGCAGTCAGGGGGCCAGGGGCTACACCTTC.

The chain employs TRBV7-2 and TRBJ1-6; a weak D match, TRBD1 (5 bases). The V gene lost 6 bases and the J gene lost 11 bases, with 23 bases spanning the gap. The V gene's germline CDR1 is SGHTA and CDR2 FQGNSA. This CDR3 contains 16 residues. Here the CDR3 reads CASRVASGTQNPPLHF. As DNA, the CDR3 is TGTGCCAGCAGGGTGGCTTCAGGGACTCAGAATCCACCCCTCCACTTT.

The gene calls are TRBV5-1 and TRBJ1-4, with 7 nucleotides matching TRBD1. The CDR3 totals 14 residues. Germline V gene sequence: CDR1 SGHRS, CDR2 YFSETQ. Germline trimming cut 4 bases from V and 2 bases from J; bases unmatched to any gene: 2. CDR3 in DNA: TGCGCCAGCAGCCCGGGACAGACTAATGAAAAACTGTTTTTT. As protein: CASSPGQTNEKLFF.

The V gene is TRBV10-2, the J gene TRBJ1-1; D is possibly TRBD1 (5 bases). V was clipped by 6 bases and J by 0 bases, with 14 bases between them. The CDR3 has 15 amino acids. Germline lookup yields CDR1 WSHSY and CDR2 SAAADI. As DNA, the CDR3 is TGCGCCAGCAGGGGGCCTGGACGGGTGAACACTGAAGCTTTCTTT. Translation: CASRGPGRVNTEAFF.

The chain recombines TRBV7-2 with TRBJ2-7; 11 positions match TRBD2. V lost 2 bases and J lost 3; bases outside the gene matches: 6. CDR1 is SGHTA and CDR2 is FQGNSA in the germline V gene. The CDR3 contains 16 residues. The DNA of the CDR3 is TGTGCCAGCAGCTTATTTGTACTAGCGGGGGACTACGAGCAGTACTTC. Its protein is CASSLFVLAGDYEQYF.

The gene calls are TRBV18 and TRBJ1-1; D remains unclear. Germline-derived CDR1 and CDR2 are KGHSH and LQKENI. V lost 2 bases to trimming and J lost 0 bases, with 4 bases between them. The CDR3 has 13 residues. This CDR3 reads CASSPSMNTEAFF. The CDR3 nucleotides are TGTGCCAGCTCACCAAGCATGAACACTGAAGCTTTCTTT. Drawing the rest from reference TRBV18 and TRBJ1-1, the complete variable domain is NAGVMQNPRHLVRRRGQEARLRCSPMKGHSHVYWYRQLPEEGLKFMVYLQKENIIDESGMPKERFSAEFPKEGPSILRIQQVVRGDSAAYFCASSPSMNTEAFFGQGTRLTVV.

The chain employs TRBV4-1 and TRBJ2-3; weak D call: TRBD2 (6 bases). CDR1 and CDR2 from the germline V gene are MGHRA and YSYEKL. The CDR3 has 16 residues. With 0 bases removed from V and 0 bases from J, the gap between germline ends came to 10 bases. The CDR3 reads CASSQEYLASTDTQYF. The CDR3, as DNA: TGCGCCAGCAGCCAAGAGTATCTAGCGAGCACAGATACGCAGTATTTT.

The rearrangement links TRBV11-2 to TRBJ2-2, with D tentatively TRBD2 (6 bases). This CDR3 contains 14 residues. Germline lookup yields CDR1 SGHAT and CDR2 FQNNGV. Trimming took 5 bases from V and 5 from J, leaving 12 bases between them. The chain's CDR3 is CASSGGLSTGELFF. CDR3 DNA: TGTGCCAGCAGCGGTGGACTATCAACCGGGGAGCTGTTTTTT.

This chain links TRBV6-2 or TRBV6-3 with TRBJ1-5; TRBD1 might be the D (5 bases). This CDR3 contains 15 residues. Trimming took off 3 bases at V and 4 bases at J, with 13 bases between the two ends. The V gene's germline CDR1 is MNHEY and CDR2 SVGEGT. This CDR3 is CASSYMAGRNQPQHF. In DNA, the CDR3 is TGTGCCAGCAGTTATATGGCAGGGAGGAATCAGCCCCAGCATTTT.

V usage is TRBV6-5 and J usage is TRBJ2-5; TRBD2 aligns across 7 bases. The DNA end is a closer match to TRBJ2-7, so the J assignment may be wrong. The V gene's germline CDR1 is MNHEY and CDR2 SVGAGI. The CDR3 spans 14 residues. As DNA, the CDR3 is TGTGCCAGCAGGGGAGCGGGGACCTCCTACGAGCAGTACTTC. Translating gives CASRGAGTSYEQYF.

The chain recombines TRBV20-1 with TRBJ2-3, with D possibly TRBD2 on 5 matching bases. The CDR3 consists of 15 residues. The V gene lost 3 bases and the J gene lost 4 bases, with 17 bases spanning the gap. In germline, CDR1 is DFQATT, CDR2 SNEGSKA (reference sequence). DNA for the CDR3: TGCAGTGCTAGTTCGGGGTCTAGCATGCCAGATACGCAGTATTTT. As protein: CSASSGSSMPDTQYF.

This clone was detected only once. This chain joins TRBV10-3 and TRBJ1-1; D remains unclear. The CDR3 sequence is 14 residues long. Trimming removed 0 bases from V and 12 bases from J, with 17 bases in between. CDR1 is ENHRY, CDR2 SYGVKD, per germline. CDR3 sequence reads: CAISESTGGSEPFF. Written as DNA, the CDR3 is TGTGCCATCAGTGAGTCAACTGGAGGAAGCGAACCTTTCTTT.

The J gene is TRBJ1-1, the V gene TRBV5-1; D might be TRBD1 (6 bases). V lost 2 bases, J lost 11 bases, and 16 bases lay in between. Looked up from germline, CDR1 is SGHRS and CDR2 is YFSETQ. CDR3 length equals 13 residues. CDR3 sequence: CASSFGQSNPAFF. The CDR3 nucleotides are TGCGCCAGCAGCTTTGGACAGTCGAATCCGGCTTTCTTT. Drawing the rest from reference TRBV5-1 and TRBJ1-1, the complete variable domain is KAGVTQTPRYLIKTRGQQVTLSCSPISGHRSVSWYQQTPGQGLQFLFEYFSETQRNKGNFPGRFSGRQFSNSRSEMNVSTLELGDSALYLCASSFGQSNPAFFGQGTRLTVV.

The CDR3 is CASSVDGGGKLFF. CDR3 DNA: TGTGCCAGCAGCGTAGATGGAGGCGGAAAACTGTTTTTT. V usage is TRBV9 and J usage is TRBJ1-4; D ambiguous. The CDR3 totals 13 residues. CDR1 SGDLS and CDR2 YYNGEE come from the germline V gene. The ends were cut back, 0 bases at V and 10 bases at J, with 10 bases in the middle.